Presented here are 19 T cell receptor beta chains from one specimen sequenced in a study of blood T cell repertoires in COVID-19. Assay used: immunoSEQ multiplex PCR; TCRdb lists only in-frame clones, some missing. The table has a few hundred thousand clones, about 88% seen once. The sample comprised peripheral blood. The receptors were gathered from a woman aged 40 to 55 who had recovered from COVID-19.

The chain has TRBV30 and TRBJ1-1; D is undetermined. Germline V gives CDR1 GTSNPN, CDR2 SVGIG (reference sequence). V lost 0 bases and J lost 3, with 11 bases in between. This CDR3 spans 14 amino acids. CDR3 loop: CAWSVTGSYTEAFF. The DNA of the CDR3 is TGTGCCTGGAGTGTAACGGGGTCCTACACTGAAGCTTTCTTT.

The chain has TRBV28 and TRBJ1-4; D is possibly TRBD1 (6 bases). Per the germline V gene, CDR1 is MDHEN and CDR2 is SYDVKM. This CDR3 contains 14 residues. With 4 bases removed from V and 5 bases from J, the gap between germline ends came to 11 bases. The CDR3 DNA reads as TGTGCCAGCAGTTCCGGGACACCCAATGAAAAACTGTTTTTT. This gives the protein CASSSGTPNEKLFF.

The chain uses TRBV27 and TRBJ2-1; possible D gene TRBD1, 5 bases. The germline V gene encodes CDR1 MNHEY and CDR2 SMNVEV (reference sequence). The CDR3 contains 13 residues. The V and J ends lost 6 bases and 8 bases respectively, with 14 bases between them. CDR3 nucleotide sequence: TGTGCCAGCAGGCTAACAGGCACGTATGAGCAGTTCTTC. It specifies CASRLTGTYEQFF.

The chain joins TRBV5-6 to TRBJ2-1, with D possibly TRBD2 on 6 matching bases. Deletions cut 1 base from V and 3 bases from J, with 14 bases between. The CDR3 sequence is 16 residues long. CDR1 and CDR2 from the germline V gene are SGHDT and YYEEEE. The CDR3 nucleotides are TGTGCCAGCAGCTTGCCTTCGGGACTCAACTACAATGAGCAGTTCTTC. It translates to CASSLPSGLNYNEQFF.

This clone came up once. The chain links TRBV5-4 to TRBJ1-3, with 10 bases lining up with TRBD1. The J segment lost 2 bases and the V segment lost 4 bases, leaving 6 bases of the junction unmatched. In germline, CDR1 is SGHNT, CDR2 YYREEE (reference sequence). CDR3 size: 16 residues. The DNA for the CDR3 is TGTGCCAGCAGCGTCGGGGACAGGGGAACTGGAAACACCATATATTTT. It yields the protein CASSVGDRGTGNTIYF. Using reference TRBV5-4 and TRBJ1-3 for the parts outside the CDR3, the full variable domain is ETGVTQSPTHLIKTRGQQVTLRCSSQSGHNTVSWYQQALGQGPQFIFQYYREEENGRGNFPPRFSGLQFPNYSSELNVNALELDDSALYLCASSVGDRGTGNTIYFGEGSWLTVV.

This clone was counted once. V is TRBV2 and J is TRBJ1-2; no definite D call. The CDR3 sequence is 13 residues long. The germline V gene encodes CDR1 SNHLY and CDR2 FYNNEI. V lost 4 bases, J lost 1 base, and 7 bases lay in between. CDR3: CASSAGDNYGYTF. CDR3 in DNA: TGTGCCAGCAGTGCCGGGGATAACTATGGCTACACCTTC.

As for this clone: A much larger clone differs by one base, so this may be a read error. The chain links TRBV3-1 (or the pseudogene TRBV3-2) to TRBJ1-2, with 10 bases aligning to TRBD1. Trimming at V came to 4 bases and at J to 4 bases, leaving 3 bases not matched to a gene. CDR1 and CDR2 from the germline V gene are LGHDT and YNNKEL (reference sequence). The CDR3 length is 14 residues. DNA of the CDR3: TGTGCCAGCAGCCCCGGGACAGGGGCCTATGGCTACACCTTC. Protein sequence: CASSPGTGAYGYTF.

The CDR3 here is CASRTGGLSSTDTQYF. The CDR3 nucleotides are TGTGCCAGCAGAACAGGGGGGCTTTCTAGCACAGATACGCAGTATTTT. The J gene is TRBJ2-3, the V gene TRBV28; 8 bases agree with TRBD1. CDR1 and CDR2 from the germline V gene are MDHEN and SYDVKM. The CDR3 totals 16 residues. V gave up 6 bases and J gave up 0 bases; unmatched junction bases: 8.

V gene TRBV6-1 combines with J gene TRBJ2-5; TRBD2 agrees at 13 bases. J lost 5 bases, V lost 2 bases, and 5 bases had no gene match. Germline CDR1 MNHNS, CDR2 SASEGT. This CDR3 is built from 16 residues. The CDR3 DNA follows: TGTGCCAGCAGTGAAACGGGACTAGCGGGGTTTGAGACCCAGTACTTC. Translation gives CASSETGLAGFETQYF.

The chain couples TRBV12-3 or TRBV12-4 to TRBJ2-7; D perhaps matches TRBD1 (6 bases). V lost 4 bases and J lost 3, with 10 bases in between. There are 13 residues in the CDR3. The CDR3 DNA follows: TGTGCCAGCAGTTCGGACAGCGTCTACGAGCAGTACTTC. It yields the protein CASSSDSVYEQYF.

This rearrangement joins TRBV5-4 to TRBJ2-5, with 13 bases lining up with TRBD2. The CDR3 runs to 16 residues. J gave up 3 bases and V 4 bases, and 6 bases lay outside the gene matches. Germline values: CDR1 SGHNT, CDR2 YYREEE (reference sequence). CDR3 residues: CASSPGLAGVKETQYF. The CDR3 DNA is TGTGCCAGCAGCCCCGGACTAGCGGGGGTGAAAGAGACCCAGTACTTC.

The CDR3 sequence: CASSVSGLTTSYNEQFF. CDR3 in DNA: TGCGCCAGCAGCGTTAGCGGACTCACCACCTCCTACAATGAGCAGTTCTTC. J is TRBJ2-1 and V is TRBV5-1; the D gene is possibly TRBD2 (6 bases). This CDR3 contains 17 residues. V was trimmed by 4 bases and J by 0 bases, leaving 17 bases between them. Germline CDR1 SGHRS, CDR2 YFSETQ.

Notes on this clone: Other DNA sequences in this specimen translate into the identical CDR3. The gene calls are TRBV2 and TRBJ2-5; 12 bases map to TRBD2. Per germline, CDR1 SNHLY and CDR2 FYNNEI. The CDR3 spans 15 residues. Trimming at V came to 6 bases and at J to 2 bases, leaving 4 bases not matched to a gene. For the CDR3, the DNA is TGTGCCAGCAGCGGGACTAGCGGGTATCAAGAGACCCAGTACTTC. It is translated as CASSGTSGYQETQYF. The entire variable domain, with the rest obtained from reference TRBV2 and TRBJ2-5, is as follows: EPEVTQTPSHQVTQMGQEVILRCVPISNHLYFYWYRQILGQKVEFLVSFYNNEISEKSEIFDDQFSVERPDGSNFTLKIRSTKLEDSAMYFCASSGTSGYQETQYFGPGTRLLVL.

The chain joins TRBV21-1 to TRBJ2-7; the D call in the table, TRBD2, was not verified against the DNA. TRBV21-1 corresponds to a pseudogene. This CDR3 has 13 residues. CDR3 coding DNA: TGTGCCAGCAGCATTAGCGGAGGGTTCGAGCAGTACGTC. This codes for CASSISGGFEQYV.

The chain is built from TRBV11-2 and TRBJ2-1, with D possibly matching TRBD1 (7 bases). The CDR3 consists of 14 residues. Germline-derived CDR1 and CDR2 are SGHAT and FQNNGV. V was pared by 2 bases and J by 6 bases, with 11 bases between. The CDR3 loop is CASSLSGGPNEQFF. The CDR3 coding sequence is TGTGCCAGCAGCTTATCAGGGGGGCCCAATGAGCAGTTCTTC.

The V call is TRBV10-1, the J call TRBJ2-5, with TRBD1 identical over 9 bases. CDR3 length: 15 residues. The ends lost 6 bases at V and 3 bases at J; junction bases unmatched: 8. Germline V gene sequence: CDR1 WNHNN, CDR2 SYGVQD (reference sequence). CDR3 nucleotides: TGCGCCAGCAGGGCCGGGACAGGGAAAAAAGAGACCCAGTACTTC. Amino acids: CASRAGTGKKETQYF.

The chain is built from TRBV28 and TRBJ1-2; no firm D call. This CDR3 region has 14 residues. Germline V gene data show CDR1 as MDHEN and CDR2 as SYDVKM. V was clipped by 2 bases and J by 0 bases, with 7 bases between them. The CDR3 region has the DNA TGTGCCAGCAGTTTAATACAGACTAACTATGGCTACACCTTC. The encoded protein is CASSLIQTNYGYTF.

The chain has TRBV30 and TRBJ1-2, with unresolved D. Between the trimmed V and J ends, which lost 4 bases and 4 bases, there was a span of 19 bases. The germline V gene encodes CDR1 GTSNPN and CDR2 SVGIG (reference sequence). The CDR3 sequence is 15 residues long. CDR3 protein: CAWIDGPAVPYGYTF. The CDR3 DNA follows: TGTGCCTGGATCGATGGGCCCGCCGTCCCCTATGGCTACACCTTC.

J is TRBJ2-7 and V is TRBV18; 8 nucleotides agree with TRBD2. Trimming at V came to 6 bases and at J to 5 bases, leaving 6 bases not matched to a gene. This CDR3 comprises 13 residues. In germline, CDR1 is KGHSH, CDR2 LQKENI. In DNA, the CDR3 is TGTGCCAGCTCGGACATCGGGGGGGACGAGCAGTACGTC. It is translated as CASSDIGGDEQYV.